The clone carrying this T cell receptor (beta chain) was seen just once. This entry comes from a study of blood T cell repertoires in COVID-19. Study context: In each case, the material was cDNA or gDNA derived from T cells, B-cell-depleted T cells, or PBMCs.

V lost 0 bases, J lost 5 bases, and 10 bases stayed unmatched. Germline V lookup: CDR1 SGHNT, CDR2 YYREEE (reference sequence). This CDR3 has 17 residues. Original processing methods: Amplification with reference gene primers provided the estimates of nucleated cell counts. Profiled with immunoSEQ multiplex PCR; TCRdb holds only in-frame clones, not every one. V, J and clone size are taken as reported in that table, and D and trimming were inferred from the DNA itself. The table shows about 210,000 clones, with around 82% occurring only once. The TCR originated in a human donor in a cohort sampled during active COVID-19. This chain connects TRBV5-4 to TRBJ2-3, with 9 bases that match TRBD1. The sample was peripheral blood. The CDR3 reads CASSLAPQGALGDTQYF. The CDR3 region has the DNA TGTGCCAGCAGCTTGGCCCCACAGGGGGCTTTAGGAGATACGCAGTATTTT.